This TCR beta chain comes out of a study of blood T cell repertoires in COVID-19. This CDR3 has 14 residues. Trimming took off 3 bases at V and 1 base at J, with 7 bases between the two ends. Per the germline V gene, CDR1 is SGDLS and CDR2 is YYNGEE. Participants' reported clinical history set cohort assignment. For recovered donors of Cohort 3, there were two negative PCRs, clearance, or symptom resolution. TCRdb keeps only in-frame clones here, not all; method: immunoSEQ multiplex PCR. The table has about 270,000 clones, roughly nine tenths seen once. Sequencing used PBMCs or T cells enriched from blood (not recorded which). This TCR was sampled from a woman aged 18 to 35 who had recovered from COVID-19. The gene calls are TRBV9 and TRBJ1-4; a possible D gene is TRBD1 (5 bases). The CDR3 nucleotides are TGTGCCAGCAGCGAGCAGGGAACTAATGAAAAACTGTTTTTT. Translated, it gives CASSEQGTNEKLFF.